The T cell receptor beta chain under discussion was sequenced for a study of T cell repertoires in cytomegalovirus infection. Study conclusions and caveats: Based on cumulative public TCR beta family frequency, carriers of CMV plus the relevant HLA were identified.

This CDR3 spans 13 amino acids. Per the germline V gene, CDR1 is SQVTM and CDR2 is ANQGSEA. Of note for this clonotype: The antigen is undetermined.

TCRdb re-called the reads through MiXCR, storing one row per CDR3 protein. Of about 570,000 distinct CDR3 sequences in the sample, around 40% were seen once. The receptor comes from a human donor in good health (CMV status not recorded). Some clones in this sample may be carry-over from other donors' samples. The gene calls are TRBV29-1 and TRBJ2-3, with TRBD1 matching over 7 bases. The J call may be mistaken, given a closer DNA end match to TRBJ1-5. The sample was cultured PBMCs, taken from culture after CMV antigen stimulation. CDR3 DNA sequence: TGCAGCGTCCGGGACAGTAACACAGATACGCAGCATTTT. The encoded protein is CSVRDSNTDTQHF.